The TCR beta chain under discussion was sequenced for a study of PD-1 blockade in classical Hodgkin lymphoma. Time point in this sample: cycle 4 day 1 (C4D1), after six to seven weeks of nivolumab. Every patient experienced relapse after autologous stem cell transplantation, and brentuximab vedotin exposure varied. This clone has a handful of counts. CDR1 is SGHTA and CDR2 is FQGNSA in the germline V gene. V shed 5 bases and J 6 bases; nucleotides not matched to a gene: 11. The CDR3 totals 15 residues. Generated by immunoSEQ multiplex PCR, the TCRdb table keeps only in-frame clones and is missing some. Of 27,000 or so clones listed, about 72% were seen once; the top ten hold 3% to 4.5%.

The receptor comes from a human donor with classical Hodgkin lymphoma. The sample here was peripheral blood mononuclear cells (PBMCs), taken before the fourth cycle of nivolumab. The chain couples TRBV7-2 to TRBJ2-3; TRBD2 matches at 7 bases. The CDR3: CASSGSGDYRDTQYF. DNA for the CDR3: TGTGCCAGCAGCGGGAGCGGGGATTACAGGGATACGCAGTATTTT.